This is a list of T cell receptor beta chains from one sample in a study of OX40 agonist ivuxolimab in advanced cancers. The table came from immunoSEQ multiplex PCR; TCRdb's copy has only in-frame clones and leaves some out. The sample shows 65,000 to 80,000 clones, about 89% of them seen only once. Source: CD4+ or CD8+ T cells sorted from blood, taken in a trial of the OX40 agonist ivuxolimab. Receptor source: an adult with an advanced solid tumor such as melanoma, head and neck, liver or kidney cancer. The CDR3 runs from the conserved cysteine through the conserved F or W. Fields, in order: clone size, J gene, D gene, V gene, CDR3 protein, CDR3 DNA. A D gene is named only where the DNA matches it firmly. Size values are once, few and many counts, or a class for expanded clones, and some rows have none.

. | TRBJ2-3 | . | TRBV7-2 | CASSVGSGLSTDTQYF | TGTGCCAGCAGCGTAGGGTCTGGCCTTAGCACAGATACGCAGTATTTT
. | TRBJ2-7 | TRBD1 | TRBV29-1 | CSVGQGAHEQYF | TGCAGCGTTGGACAGGGGGCCCACGAGCAGTACTTC
. | TRBJ2-3 | TRBD2 | TRBV4-2 | CASSHGGLADTQYF | TGTGCCAGCAGTCACGGGGGGTTGGCAGATACGCAGTATTTT
. | TRBJ2-3 | . | TRBV11-2 | CASSFAGADTQYF | TGTGCCAGCAGCTTCGCAGGGGCAGATACGCAGTATTTT
. | TRBJ2-3 | . | TRBV19 | CASSAGVADTQYF | TGTGCCAGTAGTGCCGGGGTGGCAGATACGCAGTATTTT
. | TRBJ1-3 | TRBD1 | TRBV13 | CASSRDSRNTIYF | TGTGCCAGCAGCCGGGACAGTCGAAACACCATATATTTT
. | TRBJ1-5 | . | TRBV28 | CASSLTDQPQHF | TGTGCCAGCAGTTTAACGGATCAGCCCCAGCATTTT
. | TRBJ2-1 | TRBD2 | TRBV7-2 | CASSLEPGGPKFF | TGTGCCAGCAGCTTAGAGCCGGGGGGGCCCAAGTTCTTC
. | TRBJ1-5 | . | TRBV7-2 | CASSTEGHSNQPQHF | TGTGCCAGCAGCACCGAGGGCCATAGCAATCAGCCCCAGCATTTT
. | TRBJ1-4 | TRBD1 | TRBV5-6 | CASSLRTGKNEKLFF | TGTGCCAGCAGCTTACGGACAGGGAAGAATGAAAAACTGTTTTTT
. | TRBJ1-5 | . | TRBV6-4 | CASSWDGVQPQHF | TGTGCCAGCAGTTGGGACGGGGTTCAGCCCCAGCATTTT
. | TRBJ2-2 | TRBD2 | TRBV29-1 | CSVHSASGNTGELFF | TGCAGCGTTCATTCGGCTAGCGGGAACACCGGGGAGCTGTTTTTT
. | TRBJ1-5 | TRBD1 | TRBV5-8 | CASSPGQLFNQPQHF | TGTGCCAGCAGCCCGGGACAGTTATTCAATCAGCCCCAGCATTTT
. | TRBJ1-5 | TRBD1 | TRBV6-6 | CASRGQGMIRNQPQHF | TGTGCCAGCAGGGGACAGGGGATGATTCGCAATCAGCCCCAGCATTTT
once | TRBJ2-1 | . | TRBV5-6 | CASSLAVVGGPSYNEQFF | TGTGCCAGCAGCTTGGCGGTAGTGGGGGGGCCCTCCTACAATGAGCAGTTCTTC
once | TRBJ1-5 | . | TRBV19 | CATTTGPHQPQHF | TGTGCCACCACAACAGGGCCCCATCAGCCCCAGCATTTT
. | TRBJ1-1 | TRBD1 | TRBV6-5 | CASIPRDRVEAFF | TGTGCCAGCATCCCGAGGGACAGGGTTGAAGCTTTCTTT
. | TRBJ2-7 | . | TRBV19 | CATARYRDPKEEGEQYF | TGTGCCACAGCAAGGTACCGGGACCCAAAAGAGGAGGGCGAGCAGTACTTC
. | TRBJ1-2 | . | TRBV19 | CASSIGVRMTGYTF | TGTGCCAGTAGTATAGGGGTCCGGATGACAGGCTACACCTTC
. | TRBJ1-1 | TRBD1 | TRBV27 | CASSLKGEGQGMNTEAFF | TGTGCCAGCAGTTTAAAAGGGGAAGGACAGGGCATGAACACTGAAGCTTTCTTT
. | TRBJ1-5 | . | TRBV7-8 | CASSPYSNQPQHF | TGTGCCAGCAGCCCCTATAGCAATCAGCCCCAGCATTTT
. | TRBJ2-2 | TRBD1 | TRBV5-4 | CASSPTLDRANTGELFF | TGTGCCAGCAGCCCCACGCTGGACAGGGCGAACACCGGGGAGCTGTTTTTT
. | TRBJ2-7 | TRBD2 | TRBV19 | CASSISPGLPKHEQYF | TGTGCCAGTAGTATCTCCCCGGGACTACCAAAGCACGAGCAGTACTTC
. | TRBJ2-1 | . | TRBV11-2 | CASSSGGNEQFF | TGTGCCAGCAGCTCCGGGGGCAATGAGCAGTTCTTC
. | TRBJ2-3 | . | TRBV7-3 | CASSLLAPSTDTQYF | TGTGCCAGCAGCTTATTGGCTCCAAGCACAGATACGCAGTATTTT
. | TRBJ1-1 | . | TRBV4-1 | CASSQDSKNTEAFF | TGCGCCAGCAGCCAAGATTCCAAGAACACTGAAGCTTTCTTT
once | TRBJ1-5 | . | TRBV6-5 | CASSLRYQPQHF | TGTGCCAGCAGTTTACGGTATCAGCCCCAGCATTTT
. | TRBJ1-5 | . | TRBV6-1 | CASSYDRALEPQHF | TGTGCCAGCAGTTATGACCGTGCATTAGAGCCCCAGCATTTT
. | TRBJ1-2 | . | TRBV6-6 | CATAREGYTF | TGTGCCACAGCCCGGGAGGGCTACACCTTC
. | TRBJ1-1 | . | TRBV2 | CASSGDATRTEAFF | TGTGCCAGCAGTGGCGACGCGACGCGCACTGAAGCTTTCTTT
. | TRBJ1-5 | TRBD1 | TRBV7-2 | CASSSGTGGGYNQPQHF | TGTGCCAGCAGCTCCGGGACAGGGGGAGGTTACAATCAGCCCCAGCATTTT
. | TRBJ2-3 | TRBD1 | TRBV28 | CASSFPGQGRADTQYF | TGTGCCAGCAGTTTCCCGGGACAGGGGAGGGCAGATACGCAGTATTTT
once | TRBJ2-7 | TRBD1 | TRBV6-1 | CASSEPRGRYEQYF | TGTGCCAGCAGTGAACCCAGGGGGCGCTACGAGCAGTACTTC
. | TRBJ2-7 | . | TRBV2 | CASDVVTEQYF | TGTGCCAGCGACGTCGTTACGGAGCAGTACTTC
. | TRBJ1-4 | TRBD1 | TRBV19 | CASSRTGGSTNEKLFF | TGTGCCAGTAGTAGGACAGGGGGATCGACTAATGAAAAACTGTTTTTT
. | TRBJ2-6 | . | TRBV25-1 | CASSRGGTGANVLTF | TGTGCCAGCAGCCGAGGAGGTACAGGGGCCAACGTCCTGACTTTC
. | TRBJ1-1 | . | TRBV7-3 | CASSFSQNTEAFF | TGTGCCAGCAGCTTTTCCCAGAACACTGAAGCTTTCTTT
. | TRBJ2-1 | . | TRBV6-6 | CASSTSGPEYEQFF | TGTGCCAGCAGTACCTCCGGGCCTGAGTATGAGCAGTTCTTC
. | TRBJ1-5 | . | TRBV6-4 | CASSDSGLRAYRDPQHF | TGTGCCAGCAGTGACTCTGGTTTGAGGGCATACCGTGACCCCCAGCATTTT
. | TRBJ2-5 | . | TRBV14 | CASSQGEEVTLKETQYF | TGTGCCAGCAGCCAAGGGGAAGAGGTGACTTTGAAAGAGACCCAGTACTTC
. | TRBJ2-3 | TRBD2 | TRBV18 | CASSAGLAGAVDTQYF | TGTGCCAGCTCAGCGGGACTAGCGGGAGCGGTAGATACGCAGTATTTT
. | TRBJ1-2 | TRBD1 | TRBV11-2 | CASSPTGFGYGYTF | TGTGCCAGCAGCCCGACAGGGTTTGGCTATGGCTACACCTTC
. | TRBJ1-1 | . | TRBV5-1 | CASSLPLANTEAFF | TGCGCCAGCAGCTTGCCTCTCGCGAACACTGAAGCTTTCTTT
. | TRBJ2-7 | . | TRBV11-2 | CASSPGANNEQYF | TGTGCCAGCAGCCCCGGGGCCAACAACGAGCAGTACTTC
once | TRBJ2-3 | . | TRBV25-1 | CASSELGTDTQYF | TGTGCCAGCAGTGAATTGGGGACAGATACGCAGTATTTT
. | TRBJ2-5 | TRBD1 | TRBV5-6 | CASSQPGQGVSETQYF | TGTGCCAGCAGCCAACCGGGACAGGGGGTATCAGAGACCCAGTACTTC
. | TRBJ2-1 | . | TRBV5-1 | CASSLPSSYNEQFF | TGCGCCAGCAGCTTGCCGAGCTCCTACAATGAGCAGTTCTTC
. | TRBJ2-1 | . | TRBV2 | CASSEDGHEQFF | TGTGCCAGCAGTGAGGATGGCCATGAGCAGTTCTTC
. | TRBJ2-3 | . | TRBV4-2 | CASSQDPSTDTQYF | TGTGCCAGCAGCCAGGACCCTAGCACAGATACGCAGTATTTT